What follows are 10 T cell receptor beta chains derived from one specimen sequenced in a study of cytotoxic CD8 clonotypes in ibrutinib-treated CLL (dated by TCRdb to about 2021). The time point tag for this specimen amounts to: about 11 months on ibrutinib. Library method: the immunoSEQ multiplex PCR assay. This is the immuneACCESS table as TCRdb keeps it, with only in-frame sequences that have V and J called. A part of the clones is gone; compared with another copy, unresolved V genes explain less than half, and the rest is unexplained. The sample table contains about 200,000 clones; only one count was recorded for nearly 80% of them. Approximately 10% of the sample comes from the top ten. Sequenced here: PBMCs, sampled after 12 months of ibrutinib treatment. The source is a human donor with chronic lymphocytic leukemia.

The chain is built from TRBV11-2 and TRBJ2-1, with D unclear. V lost 5 bases, J lost 4 bases, and 12 bases lay in between. Germline values: CDR1 SGHAT, CDR2 FQNNGV. This CDR3 has 14 amino acids. The CDR3 DNA reads as TGTGCCAGCAGCATTCGGGCCGGGTACAATGAGCAGTTCTTC. Its translation is CASSIRAGYNEQFF.

The J gene is TRBJ2-1, the V gene TRBV11-3; either TRBD1 or TRBD2 may supply D (5 bases each). Germline CDR1 is SGHNT and CDR2 is YENEEA. V was clipped by 5 bases and J by 4 bases, with 15 bases between them. The CDR3 totals 15 residues. The CDR3 loop is CASSLGIGGYNEQFF. CDR3 nucleotide sequence: TGTGCCAGCAGCCTCGGGATTGGGGGTTACAATGAGCAGTTCTTC.

This chain links TRBV18 with TRBJ1-5; D not certain. With 2 bases removed from V and 5 bases from J, the gap between germline ends came to 13 bases. Germline lookup yields CDR1 KGHSH and CDR2 LQKENI. The CDR3 consists of 15 residues. CDR3 region: CASSPNAIGDQPQHF. CDR3 nucleotides: TGTGCCAGCTCACCAAATGCTATTGGTGATCAGCCCCAGCATTTT.

This clone showed up many times. Different DNA sequences within this sample yield the same CDR3. V gene TRBV5-1 combines with J gene TRBJ2-2; no reliable D call. Germline V gives CDR1 SGHRS, CDR2 YFSETQ. CDR3 length equals 11 residues. Deletions cut 0 bases from V and 6 bases from J, with 0 bases between. This CDR3 is CASSLAGELFF. As DNA, the CDR3 is TGCGCCAGCAGCTTGGCCGGGGAGCTGTTTTTT.

CDR3: CASSLRETSGRAGEQFF. The DNA of the CDR3 is TGTGCCAGCAGCTTACGAGAGACTAGCGGGAGGGCAGGTGAGCAGTTCTTC. The gene calls are TRBV11-2 and TRBJ2-1, with 14 bases fitting TRBD2. V lost 2 bases to trimming and J lost 9 bases; unmatched junction nucleotides: 9. This CDR3 comprises 17 residues. Germline CDR1 reads SGHAT; CDR2 reads FQNNGV. Combining the CDR3 with reference TRBV11-2 and TRBJ2-1 gives the whole variable domain EAGVAQSPRYKIIEKRQSVAFWCNPISGHATLYWYQQILGQGPKLLIQFQNNGVVDDSQLPKDRFSAERLKGVDSTLKIQPAKLEDSAVYLCASSLRETSGRAGEQFFGPGTRLTVL.

The chain uses TRBV4-1 and TRBJ2-1, with a tentative D call TRBD2 (6 bases). Germline V CDR1 and CDR2: MGHRA, YSYEKL. V was shortened by 1 base and J by 0 bases, with 16 bases between the two germline ends. The CDR3 totals 18 residues. CDR3 coding DNA: TGCGCCAGCAGCCAAGGGACGGGGGACGCTAGCTCCTACAATGAGCAGTTCTTC. This encodes CASSQGTGDASSYNEQFF.

V gene TRBV7-6 combines with J gene TRBJ2-7; D is uncertain. Germline V CDR1 and CDR2: SGHVS, FNYEAQ. The CDR3 length is 15 residues. The V and J ends lost 2 bases and 2 bases respectively, with 13 bases between them. CDR3 residues: CASSLLGLTAYEQYF. CDR3 nucleotides: TGTGCCAGCAGCTTACTGGGCCTTACCGCCTACGAGCAGTACTTC. Using reference TRBV7-6 and TRBJ2-7 for the parts outside the CDR3, the full variable domain is GAGVSQSPRYKVTKRGQDVALRCDPISGHVSLYWYRQALGQGPEFLTYFNYEAQQDKSGLPNDRFSAERPEGSISTLTIQRTEQRDSAMYRCASSLLGLTAYEQYFGPGTRLTVT.

This chain joins TRBV14 and TRBJ2-5, with a weak D call TRBD1 (5 bases). Per the germline V gene, CDR1 is SGHDN and CDR2 is FVKESK. There are 13 residues in the CDR3. Trimming removed 4 bases from V and 5 bases from J, with 11 bases in between. The CDR3 sequence is CASSLGAGETQYF. CDR3 coding DNA: TGTGCCAGCAGCCTAGGGGCCGGGGAGACCCAGTACTTC.

In its sample, this clone was seen once. This chain joins TRBV2 and TRBJ2-3, with D tentatively TRBD1 or TRBD2 (5 bases each). Deletions cut 4 bases from V and 6 bases from J, with 11 bases between. Germline CDR1 SNHLY, CDR2 FYNNEI. CDR3 length: 13 amino acids. CDR3 amino acids: CASSGGGEDTQYF. For the CDR3, the DNA is TGTGCCAGCAGTGGTGGGGGAGAGGATACGCAGTATTTT.

This clone was found a few times. The rearrangement links TRBV30 to TRBJ1-5; a weak D match, TRBD1 (5 bases). The germline CDR1 and CDR2 sequences are GTSNPN and SVGIG (reference sequence). The CDR3 has 14 amino acids. The V and J ends lost 1 base and 5 bases respectively, with 12 bases between them. CDR3 sequence reads: CAWSAGQVHQPQHF. CDR3 nucleotides: TGTGCCTGGAGTGCCGGACAAGTTCATCAGCCCCAGCATTTT.